These 25 T cell receptor beta chains were sequenced from one sample in a study of T cells in Graves' hyperthyroidism and ophthalmopathy. RNA transcripts served as the template for amplifying TCR beta CDR3 regions. Using the HTBI primer set, a first-round RT-PCR was run on the TCR CDR3. TCRdb reprocessed the multiplex PCR reads via MiXCR and lists one record per CDR3 protein. This table holds hundreds of thousands of distinct CDR3 sequences, 20% to 25% found once. The sample was blood. These receptors were obtained from a man under 40 with Graves' ophthalmopathy.

This clonotype was found a few times. The CDR3 coding sequence is TGTGCCAGCAGTGAAGCCCCACAGGGAGACTATGGCTACACCTTC. Encoded protein: CASSEAPQGDYGYTF. The genes are TRBV6-1 and TRBJ1-2; D is possibly TRBD1 (6 bases). The V and J ends lost 0 bases and 3 bases respectively, with 11 bases between them. The length of the CDR3 is 15 residues. From germline, CDR1 is MNHNS and CDR2 SASEGT.

This clonotype occurred many times. V is TRBV11-2 and J is TRBJ2-3; D is unclear. The CDR3 runs to 15 residues. Germline CDR1 is SGHAT and CDR2 is FQNNGV. V gave up 4 bases and J gave up 3 bases, with 14 bases separating them. CDR3 amino acids: CASSSTPRATDTQYF. The DNA for the CDR3 is TGTGCCAGCAGCTCGACTCCCCGGGCAACAGATACGCAGTATTTT.

The chain couples TRBV6-2 or TRBV6-3 to TRBJ2-7; D unresolved. This CDR3 has 16 amino acids. Trimming pared 2 bases from V and 2 bases from J, leaving 16 bases between. Per germline, CDR1 MNHEY and CDR2 SVGEGT. CDR3 sequence (DNA): TGTGCCAGCAGTTACGAAGTCAGGCCCATCCCCTACGAGCAGTACTTC. Translation gives CASSYEVRPIPYEQYF.

This clonotype was detected many times. The junction departs from the called germline gene at one end, perhaps through a read error. The chain has TRBV11-2 and TRBJ2-7, with TRBD1 identical over 7 bases. The CDR3 runs 14 residues. Germline V gene data show CDR1 as SGHAT and CDR2 as FQNNGV. CDR3 sequence (DNA): TGTGCCAGCAGCGTAGACAGGGTTGGCTACGAGCAGTACTTC. Encoded protein: CASSVDRVGYEQYF.

This clonotype was seen ten or more times. The genes are TRBV7-3 and TRBJ2-5, with D perhaps being TRBD1 or TRBD2 (5 bases each). Trimming removed 2 bases from V and 2 bases from J, with 9 bases in between. The CDR3 length is 14 residues. Per the germline V gene, CDR1 is SGHTA and CDR2 is FQGTGA. The CDR3 loop reads CASSLFGGQETQYF. In DNA form, the CDR3 reads TGTGCCAGCAGCTTATTTGGGGGTCAAGAGACCCAGTACTTC.

CDR3 nucleotide sequence: TGCGCCAGCAGCCCTTATGGGGTCGGCCAGCCCCAGCATTTT. Translated, it gives CASSPYGVGQPQHF. This chain links TRBV4-1 with TRBJ1-5; D not certain. The V end lost 4 bases, the J end lost 7 bases, and 14 bases lay between the germline ends. CDR3 length: 14 residues. CDR1 is MGHRA, CDR2 YSYEKL, per germline.

The chain links TRBV20-1 to TRBJ2-7; TRBD2 agrees at 8 bases. Germline assignment: CDR1 DFQATT and CDR2 SNEGSKA (reference sequence). The CDR3 extends over 13 amino acids. V shed 3 bases and J 3 bases; nucleotides not matched to a gene: 4. The CDR3 DNA reads TGCAGTGCTAGGCAGCGGGGGTACTACGAGCAGTACTTC. Its protein product is CSARQRGYYEQYF.

This clonotype was observed a handful of times. The chain uses TRBV3-1 and TRBJ2-3; perhaps TRBD2 as D (6 bases). This CDR3 region has 16 residues. V dropped 4 bases and J dropped 1 base, with 15 bases sitting between them. Germline CDR1 and CDR2: LGHDT and YNNKEL (reference sequence). The CDR3 is CASSPGLGLRTDTQYF. The CDR3 bases are TGTGCCAGCAGCCCGGGGTTGGGACTGCGCACAGATACGCAGTATTTT.

This clonotype showed up just a few times. The chain is built from TRBV7-9 and TRBJ2-1; 15 nucleotides agree with TRBD2. This CDR3 has 17 amino acids. With V trimmed by 7 bases and J by 5 bases, 9 bases remained unmatched. Germline values: CDR1 SEHNR, CDR2 FQNEAQ (reference sequence). DNA for the CDR3: TGTGCCAGCACCCGGACTAGCGGGAGGGGAATTCACAATGAGCAGTTCTTC. Translated: CASTRTSGRGIHNEQFF.

V usage is TRBV27 and J usage is TRBJ2-5, with 13 bases lining up with TRBD2. Germline CDR1 reads MNHEY; CDR2 reads SMNVEV (reference sequence). Losses at the gene ends were 5 bases for V and 3 bases for J; bases not matched to a gene: 0. The CDR3 is 14 amino acids. CDR3 in DNA: TGTGCCAGCAGTACTAGCGGGAGGGAAGAGACCCAGTACTTC. Translation gives CASSTSGREETQYF.

The chain is built from TRBV6-5 and TRBJ2-2; no firm D call. CDR3 length: 13 amino acids. Trimming took off 4 bases at V and 9 bases at J, with 12 bases between the two ends. Germline-derived CDR1 and CDR2 are MNHEY and SVGAGI. This CDR3 reads CASSSRESRELFF. The CDR3 DNA is TGTGCCAGCAGTTCAAGGGAATCCAGGGAGCTGTTTTTT.

This clonotype was observed a few times. The rearrangement uses TRBV9 and TRBJ2-5; no clear D. Germline CDR1 reads SGDLS; CDR2 reads YYNGEE. Deletions cut 0 bases from V and 1 base from J, with 10 bases between. The CDR3 totals 15 residues. The CDR3 spells CASSVGGRSQETQYF. CDR3 sequence (DNA): TGTGCCAGCAGCGTAGGCGGACGGAGCCAAGAGACCCAGTACTTC. The variable domain in full, completed from reference TRBV9 and TRBJ2-5, reads DSGVTQTPKHLITATGQRVTLRCSPRSGDLSVYWYQQSLDQGLQFLIQYYNGEERAKGNILERFSAQQFPDLHSELNLSSLELGDSALYFCASSVGGRSQETQYFGPGTRLLVL.

This clonotype was found many times. The genes are TRBV28 and TRBJ2-7, with D perhaps TRBD2 (5 bases). This CDR3 spans 14 amino acids. Trimming stripped 3 bases from V and 2 bases from J, with 11 bases between. Germline V gene data show CDR1 as MDHEN and CDR2 as SYDVKM. The CDR3, as DNA: TGTGCCAGCAGTTTCTCGGGATCCCCCTACGAGCAGTACTTC. As protein: CASSFSGSPYEQYF.

The chain recombines TRBV27 with TRBJ2-7; D remains ambiguous. Germline V lookup: CDR1 MNHEY, CDR2 SMNVEV (reference sequence). The CDR3 sequence is 13 residues long. V was pared by 5 bases and J by 0 bases, with 8 bases between. CDR3 sequence (DNA): TGTGCCAGCAGTGGGGAAAACTCCTACGAGCAGTACTTC. Encoded protein: CASSGENSYEQYF.

This clonotype was picked up many times. The chain combines TRBV7-2 with TRBJ2-1, with D unresolved. In germline, CDR1 is SGHTA, CDR2 FQGNSA. The CDR3 loop spans 16 amino acids. The germline V and J ends were trimmed by 2 bases and 0 bases, with 11 bases remaining between them. CDR3 nucleotides: TGTGCCAGCAGCTTATCCGGGTTGAGCTCCTACAATGAGCAGTTCTTC. Amino acid sequence: CASSLSGLSSYNEQFF.

V usage is TRBV28 and J usage is TRBJ1-2; D is ambiguous. The CDR3 spans 12 residues. The germline V gene has CDR1 MDHEN and CDR2 SYDVKM. V was clipped by 5 bases and J by 10 bases, with 14 bases between them. CDR3 loop: CASSRGQPAYTF. The CDR3 DNA reads TGTGCCAGCAGTCGCGGTCAGCCGGCCTACACCTTC.

This clonotype was seen repeatedly, ten times or more. V and J are TRBV28 and TRBJ2-7; maybe TRBD1 (5 bases). The CDR3 is made up of 14 amino acids. Trimming took 8 bases from V and 0 from J, leaving 14 bases between them. The V gene's germline CDR1 is MDHEN and CDR2 SYDVKM. The CDR3 here is CASGPGAYSYEQYF. CDR3 bases: TGTGCCAGCGGCCCTGGGGCGTACTCCTACGAGCAGTACTTC.

The table lists this clonotype with a few counts. The rearrangement joins TRBV7-2 to TRBJ2-5; D not certain. Germline loops: CDR1 SGHTA, CDR2 FQGNSA. CDR3 length equals 14 residues. V was trimmed by 2 bases and J by 2 bases, leaving 9 bases between them. CDR3 residues: CASSLKGFQETQYF. DNA of the CDR3: TGTGCCAGCAGCTTAAAGGGCTTTCAAGAGACCCAGTACTTC.

CDR3 in DNA: TGTGCCAGCAGCGGCAACAGTGGGTATGGCTACACCTTC. It encodes CASSGNSGYGYTF. The gene calls are TRBV7-2 and TRBJ1-2, with D unclear. V dropped 5 bases and J dropped 5 bases, with 12 bases sitting between them. Per germline, CDR1 SGHTA and CDR2 FQGNSA. The CDR3 spans 13 residues. Full variable domain (rest looked up from reference TRBV7-2 and TRBJ1-2): GAGVSQSPSNKVTEKGKDVELRCDPISGHTALYWYRQSLGQGLEFLIYFQGNSAPDKSGLPSDRFSAERTGGSVSTLTIQRTQQEDSAVYLCASSGNSGYGYTFGSGTRLTVV.

Ten or more counts support this clonotype. The chain uses TRBV12-3 or TRBV12-4 and TRBJ2-3; the match to TRBD2 covers 7 bases. J was trimmed by 5 bases and V by 7 bases; bases with no gene match: 3. CDR3 length: 12 amino acids. The CDR3 DNA is TGTGCCAGCACCCCGGGGGGAGATACGCAGTATTTT. Encoded protein: CASTPGGDTQYF.

The gene calls are TRBV6-1 and TRBJ2-7; D is undetermined. The CDR3 extends over 16 amino acids. The germline gives CDR1 MNHNS, CDR2 SASEGT. V dropped 7 bases and J dropped 3 bases, with 22 bases sitting between them. This chain's CDR3 is CASTPYGAKPYYEQYF. CDR3 nucleotides: TGTGCCAGCACCCCCTACGGAGCCAAACCGTACTACGAGCAGTACTTC.

The chain employs TRBV6-1 and TRBJ2-7; D perhaps matches TRBD2 (6 bases). Germline CDR1 is MNHNS and CDR2 is SASEGT. V was pared by 8 bases and J by 0 bases, with 14 bases between. The CDR3 sequence is 14 residues long. The CDR3: CASAPSGLSYEQYF. The CDR3 nucleotides are TGTGCCAGCGCCCCGAGCGGGCTCTCCTACGAGCAGTACTTC.

The chain carries TRBV30 and TRBJ2-3, with no clear D. Germline CDR1 reads GTSNPN; CDR2 reads SVGIG (reference sequence). V shed 4 bases and J shed 0 bases, with 20 bases lying between them. The CDR3 sequence is 17 residues long. The CDR3 region is CAWNAHDSQPSTDTQYF. The CDR3 DNA reads as TGTGCCTGGAACGCCCACGACTCGCAACCGAGCACAGATACGCAGTATTTT.

This clonotype was recorded many times. The rearrangement links TRBV28 to TRBJ2-7; unclear D gene. CDR3 length equals 14 residues. V was pared by 4 bases and J by 0 bases, with 10 bases between. The V gene's germline CDR1 is MDHEN and CDR2 SYDVKM. CDR3 sequence (DNA): TGTGCCAGCAGTTCCTGGGTAAACTCCTACGAGCAGTACTTC. It yields the protein CASSSWVNSYEQYF.

This clonotype was observed a single time. This sequence joins TRBV10-3 and TRBJ2-7, with 7 bases that match TRBD1. V lost 0 bases and J lost 6; bases outside the gene matches: 8. Germline V gene lookup returns CDR1 ENHRY and CDR2 SYGVKD. The CDR3 runs to 15 residues. This CDR3 is CAISESGDRATEQYF. The CDR3 region has the DNA TGTGCCATCAGTGAGTCGGGAGACAGGGCTACCGAGCAGTACTTC.